These 21 T cell receptor beta chains came from one sample sequenced in a study of blood T cell repertoires in COVID-19. The protocol was immunoSEQ multiplex PCR, while the TCRdb copy is restricted to in-frame clones and leaves out a portion. The sample contains 160,000 or so clones, 80% to 90% of which appear only once. Input material: PBMCs or T cells enriched from blood (not recorded which). Receptors were obtained from a man aged 50-60 years who had recovered from COVID-19.

This sequence joins TRBV19 and TRBJ1-4; tentatively, D is TRBD1 (6 bases). CDR3 length equals 15 residues. Germline CDR1 is LNHDA and CDR2 is SQIVND (reference sequence). Trimming pared 5 bases from V and 8 bases from J, leaving 18 bases between. Here the CDR3 DNA reads TGTGCCAGTAGTCCCTCCAGGGGCAATTCGGAAAAACTGTTTTTT. It encodes CASSPSRGNSEKLFF. Combining the CDR3 with reference TRBV19 and TRBJ1-4 gives the whole variable domain DGGITQSPKYLFRKEGQNVTLSCEQNLNHDAMYWYRQDPGQGLRLIYYSQIVNDFQKGDIAEGYSVSREKKESFPLTVTSAQKNPTAFYLCASSPSRGNSEKLFFGSGTQLSVL.

The chain employs TRBV27 and TRBJ2-7; TRBD1 aligns across 8 bases. J was trimmed by 2 bases and V by 6 bases; bases with no gene match: 3. Germline CDR1 and CDR2: MNHEY and SMNVEV (reference sequence). This CDR3 is built from 13 residues. CDR3 protein: CASRGTGAYEQYF. CDR3 sequence (DNA): TGTGCCAGCAGAGGGACAGGAGCCTACGAGCAGTACTTC.

V is TRBV2 and J is TRBJ1-3; D perhaps matches TRBD1 (5 bases). Germline assignment: CDR1 SNHLY and CDR2 FYNNEI. V shed 4 bases and J shed 1 base, with 8 bases lying between them. This CDR3 has 14 residues. The CDR3: CASSGQSSGNTIYF. Written as DNA, the CDR3 is TGTGCCAGCAGTGGACAGTCGTCTGGAAACACCATATATTTT.

The rearrangement joins TRBV5-1 to TRBJ2-7, with a weak D call TRBD1 (5 bases). Germline values: CDR1 SGHRS, CDR2 YFSETQ. The CDR3 loop spans 14 amino acids. Trimming shortened V by 3 bases and J by 5 bases, and 15 bases separated the two germline ends. The CDR3 bases are TGCGCCAGCAGCTACGGCAGGGCGTACGACGAGCAGTACTTC. It encodes CASSYGRAYDEQYF.

The chain couples TRBV19 to TRBJ2-7; the match to TRBD1 covers 8 bases. Losses at the gene ends were 5 bases for V and 3 bases for J; bases not matched to a gene: 9. The CDR3 extends over 15 amino acids. Germline V CDR1 and CDR2: LNHDA, SQIVND (reference sequence). CDR3 amino acids: CASSHPGGTGYEQYF. The CDR3 nucleotides are TGTGCCAGTAGTCACCCTGGCGGGACAGGCTACGAGCAGTACTTC. The whole variable domain, filled in from reference TRBV19 and TRBJ2-7, reads DGGITQSPKYLFRKEGQNVTLSCEQNLNHDAMYWYRQDPGQGLRLIYYSQIVNDFQKGDIAEGYSVSREKKESFPLTVTSAQKNPTAFYLCASSHPGGTGYEQYFGPGTRLTVT.

The gene calls are TRBV28 and TRBJ1-1; D is undetermined. The V end lost 6 bases, the J end lost 5 bases, and 19 bases lay between the germline ends. Germline-derived CDR1 and CDR2 are MDHEN and SYDVKM. CDR3 size: 15 residues. The DNA of the CDR3 is TGTGCCAGCAGCCAAATCGCAAGAACGCGTACTGAAGCTTTCTTT. This codes for CASSQIARTRTEAFF.

The chain is built from TRBV10-1 and TRBJ2-5; possibly TRBD2 for D (6 bases). Trimming removed 3 bases from V and 2 bases from J, with 16 bases in between. This CDR3 is built from 16 residues. Germline V gene lookup returns CDR1 WNHNN and CDR2 SYGVQD (reference sequence). The CDR3 nucleotides are TGCGCCAGCAGTGACGGGACTCCATCGGGGCAAGAGACCCAGTACTTC. Translation: CASSDGTPSGQETQYF.

The chain recombines TRBV16 with TRBJ1-3; D ambiguous. Trimming took 4 bases from V and 4 from J, leaving 11 bases between them. The length of the CDR3 is 14 residues. Per germline, CDR1 KGHSY and CDR2 FQNENV. The chain's CDR3 is CASSLAETGNTIYF. The CDR3 region has the DNA TGTGCCAGCAGCCTAGCGGAGACAGGAAACACCATATATTTT.

This chain links TRBV30 with TRBJ1-5, with D perhaps matching TRBD1 (6 bases). This CDR3 has 15 amino acids. Trimming removed 0 bases at V and 3 bases at J, with 12 bases between. Germline-derived CDR1 and CDR2 are GTSNPN and SVGIG (reference sequence). The CDR3 loop reads CAWSVLGAYNQPQHF. The CDR3 DNA reads as TGTGCCTGGAGTGTTCTGGGGGCTTACAATCAGCCCCAGCATTTT.

The chain employs TRBV5-4 and TRBJ1-6, with D possibly TRBD1 on 5 matching bases. V lost 2 bases to trimming and J lost 7 bases, with 13 bases between them. Germline V gives CDR1 SGHNT, CDR2 YYREEE (reference sequence). The CDR3 length is 15 residues. CDR3: CASSLSTARNSPLHF. In DNA, the CDR3 is TGTGCCAGCAGCTTATCGACAGCTCGAAATTCACCCCTCCACTTT.

A note on this clone: At one boundary the junction diverges from the germline segment, which might be a read error. The V call is TRBV7-7, the J call TRBJ2-3, with 9 bases that match TRBD1. CDR1 SSHAT and CDR2 FNYEAQ come from the germline V gene (reference sequence). CDR3 size: 16 residues. The CDR3, as DNA: TGTGCTAGCAGCTTACGGACAGGGGAGGGTGCAGATACGCAGTATTTT. Amino acids: CASSLRTGEGADTQYF. Variable domain in full (rest from reference TRBV7-7 and TRBJ2-3): GAGVSQSPRYKVTKRGQDVTLRCDPISSHATLYWYQQALGQGPEFLTYFNYEAQPDKSGLPSDRFSAERPEGSISTLTIQRTEQRDSAMYRCASSLRTGEGADTQYFGPGTRLTVL.

The chain has TRBV24-1 and TRBJ2-5; TRBD1 matches at 8 bases. From germline, CDR1 is KGHDR and CDR2 SFDVKD. The length of the CDR3 is 13 residues. The V and J ends lost 8 bases and 2 bases, in that order; junction bases with no gene match: 3. CDR3 coding DNA: TGTGCCACCATGGGGACAGGACAAGAGACCCAGTACTTC. This encodes CATMGTGQETQYF.

The chain uses TRBV3-1 (or the pseudogene TRBV3-2) and TRBJ1-3; 7 bases are shared with TRBD1. The CDR3 has 15 amino acids. J gave up 4 bases and V 6 bases, and 9 bases lay outside the gene matches. CDR1 and CDR2 from the germline V gene are LGHDT and YNNKEL (reference sequence). The CDR3 DNA reads TGTGCCAGCAGTCGGAACAGGGGAGCAGGAAACACCATATATTTT. It codes for CASSRNRGAGNTIYF.

The chain uses TRBV11-2 and TRBJ1-5; 8 positions agree with TRBD1. Germline V gene lookup returns CDR1 SGHAT and CDR2 FQNNGV. V lost 3 bases, J lost 4 bases, and 8 bases stayed unmatched. This CDR3 is 16 amino acids long. Here the CDR3 reads CASSFGITGGNQPQHF. The CDR3 DNA reads TGTGCCAGCAGCTTTGGAATAACAGGGGGTAATCAGCCCCAGCATTTT.

The chain couples TRBV3-1 (or the pseudogene TRBV3-2) to TRBJ1-6, with D hard to call. The V gene lost 9 bases and the J gene lost 12 bases, with 15 bases spanning the gap. The germline V gene encodes CDR1 LGHDT and CDR2 YNNKEL (reference sequence). The CDR3 is 12 residues long. CDR3 residues: CASGQEEGPLHF. In DNA form, the CDR3 reads TGTGCCAGTGGGCAGGAGGAAGGACCCCTCCACTTT.

The chain carries TRBV5-6 and TRBJ2-7; D is perhaps TRBD1 (5 bases). The germline CDR1 and CDR2 sequences are SGHDT and YYEEEE. V lost 2 bases and J 3 bases, leaving 15 bases between the germline ends. The CDR3 runs to 15 residues. The CDR3 spells CASSFSYRSSYEQYF. The CDR3, as DNA: TGTGCCAGCAGCTTCTCTTACAGGAGCAGCTACGAGCAGTACTTC.

The chain has TRBV6-5 and TRBJ2-2; D unresolved. Germline CDR1 reads MNHEY; CDR2 reads SVGAGI. There are 13 residues in the CDR3. V lost 6 bases to trimming and J lost 7 bases, with 12 bases between them. The CDR3 coding sequence is TGTGCCAGCAGCACGATCGAACACGGGGAGCTGTTTTTT. This codes for CASSTIEHGELFF.

The chain carries TRBV5-6 and TRBJ1-2; TRBD1 matches 7 bases. Germline V gene lookup returns CDR1 SGHDT and CDR2 YYEEEE. This CDR3 has 15 amino acids. Trimming removed 0 bases from V and 1 base from J; junction bases left unmatched: 3. The CDR3 DNA follows: TGTGCCAGCAGCTTGGGACAGGGACGTAACTATGGCTACACCTTC. This translates into CASSLGQGRNYGYTF.

The chain links TRBV28 to TRBJ2-7, with a possible D match to TRBD1 (6 bases). This CDR3 region has 14 residues. V lost 5 bases and J 5 bases, leaving 16 bases between the germline ends. Germline loops: CDR1 MDHEN, CDR2 SYDVKM. The CDR3 nucleotides read TGTGCCAGCAGTCAGGGGAATGTGGGAAACGAGCAGTACTTC. Protein: CASSQGNVGNEQYF.

This chain links TRBV3-1 (or the pseudogene TRBV3-2) with TRBJ1-2; no clear D. Germline V gene sequence: CDR1 LGHDT, CDR2 YNNKEL (reference sequence). The CDR3 is 13 residues long. V was cut by 6 bases and J by 3 bases, with 11 bases left in between. CDR3 loop: CASRTAGDYGYTF. For the CDR3, the DNA is TGTGCCAGCAGAACCGCCGGAGACTATGGCTACACCTTC.

The chain uses TRBV11-1 and TRBJ1-1; D unresolved. This CDR3 has 13 amino acids. From germline, CDR1 is SGHAT and CDR2 FQDESV (reference sequence). Trimming stripped 0 bases from V and 6 bases from J, with 8 bases between. CDR3 amino acids: CASSLARVPEAFF. The CDR3 DNA is TGTGCCAGCAGCTTAGCTCGGGTACCTGAAGCTTTCTTT.